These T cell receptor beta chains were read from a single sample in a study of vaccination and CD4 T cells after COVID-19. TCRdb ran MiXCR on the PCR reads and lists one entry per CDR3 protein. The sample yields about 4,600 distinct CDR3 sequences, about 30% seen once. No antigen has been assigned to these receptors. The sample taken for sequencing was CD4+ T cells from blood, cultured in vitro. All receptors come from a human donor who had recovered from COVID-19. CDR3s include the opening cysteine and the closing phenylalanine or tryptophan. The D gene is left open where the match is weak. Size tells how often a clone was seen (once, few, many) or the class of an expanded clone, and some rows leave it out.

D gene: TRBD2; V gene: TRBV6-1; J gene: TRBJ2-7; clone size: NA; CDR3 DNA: TGTGCCAGCAGATCCGGGACTAGCGGGACCTTCTCCTACGAGCAGCACTTC; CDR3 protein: CASRSGTSGTFSYEQHF
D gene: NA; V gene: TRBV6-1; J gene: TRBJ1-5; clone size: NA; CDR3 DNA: TGTGCCAGCAGACCGGATAGCAATCAGCCCCAGCATTTT; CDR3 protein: CASRPDSNQPQHF
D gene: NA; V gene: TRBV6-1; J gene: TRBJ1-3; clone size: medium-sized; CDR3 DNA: TGTGCCACCAGGCGGACAGTGCCTGGAAACACCATATATTTT; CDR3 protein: CATRRTVPGNTIYF
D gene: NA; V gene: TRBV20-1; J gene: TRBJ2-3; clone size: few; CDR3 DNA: TGCAGTGCTAGTTTCGGGACAAGCACAGATACGCAGTATTTT; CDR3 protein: CSASFGTSTDTQYF
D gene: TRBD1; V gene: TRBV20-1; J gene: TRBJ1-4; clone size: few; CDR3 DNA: TGCAGTGCTAGCAGACAGGGAGACGAAAAACTGTTTTTT; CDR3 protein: CSASRQGDEKLFF
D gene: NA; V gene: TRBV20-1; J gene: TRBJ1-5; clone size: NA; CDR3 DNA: TGCAGTGCTAGAGGGGGCAGAAATCAGCCCCAGCATTTT; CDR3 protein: CSARGGRNQPQHF
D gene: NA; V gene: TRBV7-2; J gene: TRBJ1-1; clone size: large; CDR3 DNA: TGTGCCAGCAGCCCCCAGGGGCAGGGCACTGAAGCTTTCTTT; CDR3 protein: CASSPQGQGTEAFF
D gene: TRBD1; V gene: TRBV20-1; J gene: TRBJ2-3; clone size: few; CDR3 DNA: TGCAGTGCTAGGGACAGGATCACAGATACGCAGTATTTT; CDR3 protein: CSARDRITDTQYF
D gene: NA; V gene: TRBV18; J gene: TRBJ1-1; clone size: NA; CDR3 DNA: TGTGCCAGCTCACAAAGCTCGGACTTCATGAACACTGAAGCTTTCTTT; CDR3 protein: CASSQSSDFMNTEAFF
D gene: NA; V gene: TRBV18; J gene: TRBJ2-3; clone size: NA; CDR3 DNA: TGTGCCAGCTCACCAACAGGGTTAGTAGATACGCAGTATTTT; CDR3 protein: CASSPTGLVDTQYF
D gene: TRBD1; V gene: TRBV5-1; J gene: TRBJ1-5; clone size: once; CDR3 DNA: TGCGCCAGCAGACCCACAGGGGTCGGCAATCAGCCCCAGCATTTT; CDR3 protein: CASRPTGVGNQPQHF
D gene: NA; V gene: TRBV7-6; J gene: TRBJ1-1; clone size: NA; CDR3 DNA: TGTGCCAGCAGCGCAGACCTTAACACTGAAGCTTTCTTT; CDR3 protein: CASSADLNTEAFF
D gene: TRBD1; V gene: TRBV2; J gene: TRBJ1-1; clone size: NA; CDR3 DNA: TGTGCCAGCAGTGTAAGACAGGGTTGGGTTGGAGTGAACACTGAAGCTTTCTTT; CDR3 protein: CASSVRQGWVGVNTEAFF
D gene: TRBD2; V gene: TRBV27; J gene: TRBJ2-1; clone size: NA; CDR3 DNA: TGTGCCAGCAGTTTACATTGGCTAGCGGGAGATGAGCAGTTCTTC; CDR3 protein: CASSLHWLAGDEQFF
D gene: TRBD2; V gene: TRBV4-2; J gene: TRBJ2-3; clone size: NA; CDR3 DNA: TGTGCCAGCAGCCTGAGACTAGCGGGGAGCACAGATACGCAGTATTTT; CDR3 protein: CASSLRLAGSTDTQYF
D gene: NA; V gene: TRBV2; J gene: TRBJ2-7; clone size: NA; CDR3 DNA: TGTGCTTCTCAATACACCCCCTCGAGCCACGAGCAGTACTTC; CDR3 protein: CASQYTPSSHEQYF
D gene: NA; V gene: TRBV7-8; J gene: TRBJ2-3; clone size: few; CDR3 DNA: TGTGCCAGCAGCTTAGCGCTCCCGCCGTATACGCAGTATTTT; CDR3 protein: CASSLALPPYTQYF
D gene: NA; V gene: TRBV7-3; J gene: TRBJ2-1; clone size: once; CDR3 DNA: TGTGCCAGCAGCCCAGGGACCTACAATGAGCAGTTCTTC; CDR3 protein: CASSPGTYNEQFF
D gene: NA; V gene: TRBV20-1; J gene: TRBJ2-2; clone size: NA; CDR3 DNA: TGCAGTGCTACTTTAGCGAACACCGGGGAGCTGTTTTTT; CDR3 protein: CSATLANTGELFF
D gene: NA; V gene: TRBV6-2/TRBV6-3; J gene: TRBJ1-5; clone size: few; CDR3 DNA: TGTGCCAGCAGTACTAGAAATAGCAATCAGCCCCAGCATTTT; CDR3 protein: CASSTRNSNQPQHF
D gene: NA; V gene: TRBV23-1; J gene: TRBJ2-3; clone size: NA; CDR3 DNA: TGCGCCAGCAGTCGGGGGACCCACACAGATACGCAGTATTTT; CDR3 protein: CASSRGTHTDTQYF
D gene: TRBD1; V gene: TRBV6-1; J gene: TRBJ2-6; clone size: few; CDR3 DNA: TGTGCCAGCAGTACAGGGGGTGGGGCCAACGTCCTGACTTTC; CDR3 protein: CASSTGGGANVLTF
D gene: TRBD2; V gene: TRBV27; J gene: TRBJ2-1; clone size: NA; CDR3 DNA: TGTGCCAGCAGTCTAGGACTAGCCTACAATGAGCAGTTCTTC; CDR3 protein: CASSLGLAYNEQFF
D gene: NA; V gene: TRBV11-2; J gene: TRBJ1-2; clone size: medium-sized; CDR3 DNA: TGTGCCAGCACCAGACTGCGAGGGGCAGGTGGCTACACCTTC; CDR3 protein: CASTRLRGAGGYTF
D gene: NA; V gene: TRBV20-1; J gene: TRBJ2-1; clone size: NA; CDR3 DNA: TGCAGTGCTGTTGGCAACTACAATGAGCAGTTCTTC; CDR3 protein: CSAVGNYNEQFF
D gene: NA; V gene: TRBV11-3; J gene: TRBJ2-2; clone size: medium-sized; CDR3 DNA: TGTGCCAGCAGCTTAGTGGGTATCTTGAACACCGGGGAGCTGTTTTTT; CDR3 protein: CASSLVGILNTGELFF
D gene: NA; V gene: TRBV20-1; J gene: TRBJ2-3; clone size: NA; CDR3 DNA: TGCAGTGCTAGTCGGGGTATGCTAACAGATACGCAGTATTTT; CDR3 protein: CSASRGMLTDTQYF
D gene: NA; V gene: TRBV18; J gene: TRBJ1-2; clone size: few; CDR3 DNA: TGTGCCAGCTCACCACTCGGAGTCGGTGGAGAAGGCTACACCTTC; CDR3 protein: CASSPLGVGGEGYTF
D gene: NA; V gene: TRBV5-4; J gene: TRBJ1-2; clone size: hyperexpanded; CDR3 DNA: TGTGCCAGCAGCTCGTCCAACTATGGCTACACCTTC; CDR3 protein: CASSSSNYGYTF
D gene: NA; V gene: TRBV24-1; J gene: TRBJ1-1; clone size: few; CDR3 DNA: TGTGCCACCAGTGATCGCGCAGGGTCTGAAGCTTTCTTT; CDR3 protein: CATSDRAGSEAFF
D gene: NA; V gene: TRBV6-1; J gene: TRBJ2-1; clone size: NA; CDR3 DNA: TGTGCCAGCAGGTTTTCGGGCGAGGGTGAGCAGTTCTTC; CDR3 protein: CASRFSGEGEQFF
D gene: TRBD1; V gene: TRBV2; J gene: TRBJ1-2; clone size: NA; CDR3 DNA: TGTGCCAGCAGCGGACAGGGGGTGACCTATGGCTACACCTTC; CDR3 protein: CASSGQGVTYGYTF
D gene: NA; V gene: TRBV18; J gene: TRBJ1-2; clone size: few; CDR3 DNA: TGTGCCAGCTCACCACTCGGAGGTCTGGATGGCTACACCTTC; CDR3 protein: CASSPLGGLDGYTF
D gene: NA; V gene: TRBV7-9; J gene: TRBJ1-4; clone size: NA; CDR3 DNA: TGTGCCAGCAGCCGAGACAGTCGTAATGAAAAACTGTTTTTT; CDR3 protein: CASSRDSRNEKLFF
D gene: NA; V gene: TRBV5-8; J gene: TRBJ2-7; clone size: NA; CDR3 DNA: TGTGCCAGCAGCTTTCTCGGCGCCTACGAGCAGTACTTC; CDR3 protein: CASSFLGAYEQYF
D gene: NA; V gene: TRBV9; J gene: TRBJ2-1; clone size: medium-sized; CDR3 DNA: TGTGCCAGCAGCGTAGTGGGTGACAAGGAAAATGAGCAGTTCTTC; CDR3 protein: CASSVVGDKENEQFF
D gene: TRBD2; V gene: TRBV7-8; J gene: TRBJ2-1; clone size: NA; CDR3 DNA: TGTGCCAGCAGCCCTCGTATGAGGGGAGGGAACAGGATTAACAATGAGCAGTTCTTC; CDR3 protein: CASSPRMRGGNRINNEQFF
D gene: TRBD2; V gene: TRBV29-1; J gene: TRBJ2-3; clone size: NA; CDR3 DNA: TGCAGCGCTCGCGCCGGGACTACGACCACAGATACGCAGTATTTT; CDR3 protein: CSARAGTTTTDTQYF
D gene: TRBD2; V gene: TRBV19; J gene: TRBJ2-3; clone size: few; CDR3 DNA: TGTGCCAGTAGTATAATCCGAGCGGGGGGAAGAGCAGATACGCAGTATTTT; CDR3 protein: CASSIIRAGGRADTQYF
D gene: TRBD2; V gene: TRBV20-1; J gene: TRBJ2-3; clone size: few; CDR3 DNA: TGCAGTCCACAACTAGCGGGAGACACAGATACGCAGTATTTT; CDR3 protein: CSPQLAGDTDTQYF
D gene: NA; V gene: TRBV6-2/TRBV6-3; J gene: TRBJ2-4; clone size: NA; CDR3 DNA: TGTGCCAGCGGGGGCAGAAAAAACATTCAGTACTTC; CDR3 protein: CASGGRKNIQYF
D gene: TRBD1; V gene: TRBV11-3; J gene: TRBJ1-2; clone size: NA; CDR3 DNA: TGTGCCAGCAGCTTTAGAGGTGGGACAGGGTCTGGCTACACCTTC; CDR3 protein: CASSFRGGTGSGYTF
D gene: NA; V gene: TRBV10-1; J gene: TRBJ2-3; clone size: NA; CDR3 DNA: TGCGCCAGCAGTGAGTCATTAGTGAGGGGACCCACAGATACGCAGTATTTT; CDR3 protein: CASSESLVRGPTDTQYF
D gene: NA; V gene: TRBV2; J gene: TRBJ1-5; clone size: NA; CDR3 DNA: TGTGCCAGCAGTTATACAAGCAATCAGCCCCAGCATTTT; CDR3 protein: CASSYTSNQPQHF
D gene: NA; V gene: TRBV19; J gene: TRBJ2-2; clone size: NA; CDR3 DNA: TGTGCCAGTAGTATAGATCGATACGGGGAGCTGTTTTTT; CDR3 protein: CASSIDRYGELFF
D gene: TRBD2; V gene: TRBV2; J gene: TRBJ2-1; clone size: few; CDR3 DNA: TGTGCCAGCAGTAGGCTAGCGGGAGTCTACAATGAGCAGTTCTTC; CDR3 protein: CASSRLAGVYNEQFF
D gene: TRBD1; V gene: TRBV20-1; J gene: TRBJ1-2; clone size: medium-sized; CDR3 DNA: TGCAGTGCAACAACAGGGGGCAGCAGAGGGGAAAATGGCTACACCTTC; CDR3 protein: CSATTGGSRGENGYTF
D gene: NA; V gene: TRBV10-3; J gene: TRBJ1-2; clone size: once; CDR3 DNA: TGTGCCATCAGTGGCCTCTATGGCTACACCTTC; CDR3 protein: CAISGLYGYTF
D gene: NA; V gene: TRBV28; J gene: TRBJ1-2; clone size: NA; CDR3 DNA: TGTGCCAGCAGTTTATTCGAGGCGCGCGGGGGCTACACCTTC; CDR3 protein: CASSLFEARGGYTF
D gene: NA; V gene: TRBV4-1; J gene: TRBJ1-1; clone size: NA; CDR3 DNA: TGCGCCAGCAGCCAGAAAGGGGCCGGGAACACTGAAGCTTTCTTT; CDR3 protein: CASSQKGAGNTEAFF
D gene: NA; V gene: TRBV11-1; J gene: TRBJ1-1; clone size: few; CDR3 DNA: TGTGCCAGCAGTTCTTCAGGCCTGAACACTGAAGCTTTCTTT; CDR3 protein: CASSSSGLNTEAFF
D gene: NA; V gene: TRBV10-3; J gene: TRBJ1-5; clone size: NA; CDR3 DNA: TGTGCCATCAGTGAGTCGGGCACGGGGTTGGGGCAGCCCCAGCATTTT; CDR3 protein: CAISESGTGLGQPQHF
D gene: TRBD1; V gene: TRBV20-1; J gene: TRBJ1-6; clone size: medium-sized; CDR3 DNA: TGCAGTGCTGGACGGGACAGACATTCACCCCTCCACTTT; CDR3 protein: CSAGRDRHSPLHF
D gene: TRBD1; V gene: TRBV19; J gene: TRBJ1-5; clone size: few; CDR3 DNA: TGTGCCAGTACTACATACAGGGGAGTCGCTCAGCCCCAGCATTTT; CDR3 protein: CASTTYRGVAQPQHF